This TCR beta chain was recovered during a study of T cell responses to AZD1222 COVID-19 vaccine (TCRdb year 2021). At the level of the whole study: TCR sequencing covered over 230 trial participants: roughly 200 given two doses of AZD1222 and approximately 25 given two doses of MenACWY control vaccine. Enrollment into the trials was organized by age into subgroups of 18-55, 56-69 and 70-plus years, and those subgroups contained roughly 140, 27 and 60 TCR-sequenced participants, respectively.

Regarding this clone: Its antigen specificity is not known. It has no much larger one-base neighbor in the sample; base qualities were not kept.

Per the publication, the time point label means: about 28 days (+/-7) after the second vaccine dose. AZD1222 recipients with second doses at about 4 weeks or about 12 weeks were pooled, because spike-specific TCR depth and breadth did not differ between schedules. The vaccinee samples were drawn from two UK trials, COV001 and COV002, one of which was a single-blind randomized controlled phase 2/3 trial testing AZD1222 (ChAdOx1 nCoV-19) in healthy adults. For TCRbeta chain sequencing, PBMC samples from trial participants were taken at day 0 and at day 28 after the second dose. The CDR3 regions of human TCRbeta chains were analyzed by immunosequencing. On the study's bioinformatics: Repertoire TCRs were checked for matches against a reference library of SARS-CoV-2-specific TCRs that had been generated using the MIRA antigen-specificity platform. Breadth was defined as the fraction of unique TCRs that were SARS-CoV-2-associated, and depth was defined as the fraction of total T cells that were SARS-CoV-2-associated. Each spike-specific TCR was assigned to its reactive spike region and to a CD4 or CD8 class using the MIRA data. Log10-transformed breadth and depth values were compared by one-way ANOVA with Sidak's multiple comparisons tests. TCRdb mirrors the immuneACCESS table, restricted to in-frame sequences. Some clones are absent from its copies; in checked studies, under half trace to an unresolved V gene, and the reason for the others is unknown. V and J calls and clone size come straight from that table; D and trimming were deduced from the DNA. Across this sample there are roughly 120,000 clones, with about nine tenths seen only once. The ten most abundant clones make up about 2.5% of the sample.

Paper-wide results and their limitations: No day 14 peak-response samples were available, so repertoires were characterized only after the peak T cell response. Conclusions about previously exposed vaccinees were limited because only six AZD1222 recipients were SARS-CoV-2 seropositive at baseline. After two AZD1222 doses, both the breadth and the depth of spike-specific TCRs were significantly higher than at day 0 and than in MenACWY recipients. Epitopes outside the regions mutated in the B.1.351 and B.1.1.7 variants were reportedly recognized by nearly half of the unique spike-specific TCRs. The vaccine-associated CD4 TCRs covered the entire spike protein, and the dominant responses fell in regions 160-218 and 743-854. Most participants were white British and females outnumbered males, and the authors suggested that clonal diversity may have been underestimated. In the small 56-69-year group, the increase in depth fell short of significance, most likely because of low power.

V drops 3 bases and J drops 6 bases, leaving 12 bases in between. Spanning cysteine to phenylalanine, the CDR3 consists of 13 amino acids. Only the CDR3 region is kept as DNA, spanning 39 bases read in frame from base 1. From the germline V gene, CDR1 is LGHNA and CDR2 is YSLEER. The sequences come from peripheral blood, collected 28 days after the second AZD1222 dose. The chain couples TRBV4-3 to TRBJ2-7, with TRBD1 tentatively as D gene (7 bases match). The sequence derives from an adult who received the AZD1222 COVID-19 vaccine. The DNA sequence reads TGCGCCAGCAGCCAGGGCAGGGGGGCCGAGCAGTACTTC. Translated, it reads CASSQGRGAEQYF.